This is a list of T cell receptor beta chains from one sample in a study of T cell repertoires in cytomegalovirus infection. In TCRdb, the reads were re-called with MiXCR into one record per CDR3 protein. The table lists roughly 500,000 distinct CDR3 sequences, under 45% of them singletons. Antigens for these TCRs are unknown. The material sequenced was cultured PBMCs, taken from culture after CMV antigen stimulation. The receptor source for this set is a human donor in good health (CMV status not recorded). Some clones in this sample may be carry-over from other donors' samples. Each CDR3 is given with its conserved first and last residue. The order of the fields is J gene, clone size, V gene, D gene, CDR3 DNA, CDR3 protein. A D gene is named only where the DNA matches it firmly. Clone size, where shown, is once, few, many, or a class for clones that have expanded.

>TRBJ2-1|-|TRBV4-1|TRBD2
TGCGCCAGCAGCCCGGGACTAGCGGCGTCCAATGAGCAGTTCTTC
CASSPGLAASNEQFF
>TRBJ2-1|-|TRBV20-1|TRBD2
TGCAGTGCCCCTACTAGCGGGGGAGGTGAGCAGTTCTTC
CSAPTSGGGEQFF
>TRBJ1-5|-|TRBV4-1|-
TGCGCCAGCAGCCAAGATTCGAGAACTTATGGAGGAGTGGGCAATCAGCCCCAGCATTTT
CASSQDSRTYGGVGNQPQHF
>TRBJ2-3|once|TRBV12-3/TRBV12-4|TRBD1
TGTGCCAGCACCCCTGGGGGACAGTACACAGATACGCAGTATTTT
CASTPGGQYTDTQYF
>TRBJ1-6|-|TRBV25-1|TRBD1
TGTGCCAGCAGCTGGACAGGTTGGAATTCACCCCTCCACTTT
CASSWTGWNSPLHF
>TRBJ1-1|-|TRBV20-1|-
TGCAGTGCTAGAGATAGGTGGAACACTGAAGCTTTCTTT
CSARDRWNTEAFF
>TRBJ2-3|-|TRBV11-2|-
TGTGCCAGCAGCTTCTCGCCAGATACGCAGTATTTT
CASSFSPDTQYF
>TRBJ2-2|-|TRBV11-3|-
TGTGCCAGCAGCTCCAACAGGGACGACGGGGAGCTGTTTTTT
CASSSNRDDGELFF
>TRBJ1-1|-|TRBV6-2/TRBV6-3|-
TGTGCCAGCAGTCAAAAAACTGGGAACACTGAAGCTTTCTTT
CASSQKTGNTEAFF
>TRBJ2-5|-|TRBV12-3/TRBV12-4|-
TGTGCCAGCAGTCGGGTGGGCAGGAAAGAGACCCAGTACTTC
CASSRVGRKETQYF
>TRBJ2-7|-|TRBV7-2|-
TGTGCCAGCACCCGCTGGGGGGTTGCGGGCTCCTACGAGCAGTACTTC
CASTRWGVAGSYEQYF
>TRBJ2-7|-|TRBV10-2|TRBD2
TGCGCCAGCAGCAAGGGACTAGCGGGAGGGTCCTACGAGCAGTACTTC
CASSKGLAGGSYEQYF
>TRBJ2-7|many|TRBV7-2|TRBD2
TGTGCCAGCAGCTCTAGCGGGTTCAGCTCCTACGAGCAGTACTTC
CASSSSGFSSYEQYF
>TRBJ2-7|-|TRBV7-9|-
TGTGCCAGCAGCGTCCAGCTGGGCGAGCAGTACTTC
CASSVQLGEQYF